This is a list of T cell receptor beta chains from one sample in a study of graft-versus-host responses after intestinal transplantation. Produced via immunoSEQ multiplex PCR; TCRdb's table is partial and in-frame only. The sample lists 150,000 or so clones, about 90% occurring once. Antigens for these TCRs are unknown. The source material was unstimulated CD4+ T cells sorted from spleen or lymph node cells, sampled before intestinal transplant. Receptors originate from a human donor who received an intestinal transplant. Each CDR3 is given with its conserved first and last residue. The order of the fields is D gene, J gene, CDR3 length, clone size, V gene, CDR3 DNA, CDR3 protein. The D gene is left open where the match is weak. A row's size may be missing; if present it is once, few, many or a size class.

. TRBJ1-3 15 . TRBV5-5 TGTGCCAGCAGCTTGGGGTTGAGCTCTGGAAACACCATATATTTT CASSLGLSSGNTIYF
TRBD1 TRBJ2-7 13 . TRBV30 TGTGCCTGGAGTAGAGGACAGGTCTACGAGCAGTACTTC CAWSRGQVYEQYF
TRBD2 TRBJ2-7 17 . TRBV5-4 TGTGCCAGCAGCTTACCCCATCCCGGGACTAGCGGGTACGAGCAGTACTTC CASSLPHPGTSGYEQYF
TRBD2 TRBJ2-1 15 . TRBV28 TGTGCCAGCAGTTTTAGCGGGAGGAAGGGCAATGAGCAGTTCTTC CASSFSGRKGNEQFF
. TRBJ2-1 16 . TRBV12-5 TGTGCTAGTGCTCTGGGAGTAGGCAGTCCCTACAATGAGCAGTTCTTC CASALGVGSPYNEQFF
. TRBJ1-3 13 once TRBV7-2 TGTGCCAGCAGCTTGGGACTTTTAAACACCATATATTTT CASSLGLLNTIYF
TRBD2 TRBJ2-3 16 . TRBV28 TGTGCCAGCAGAACAGGGACTAGCGGGAGGGTAGATACGCAGTATTTT CASRTGTSGRVDTQYF
. TRBJ2-2 14 . TRBV7-8 TGTGCCAGCAGCATCATCGACACCACCGGGGAGCTGTTTTTT CASSIIDTTGELFF
. TRBJ2-7 17 . TRBV7-5 TGTGTCAGAAGCTTACTTCGGGCGGGAGTGAGGTCCTACGAGCAGTACTTC CVRSLLRAGVRSYEQYF
TRBD2 TRBJ2-2 14 . TRBV19 TGTGCCAGTAGGGGCGGGAGTAACACCGGGGAGCTGTTTTTT CASRGGSNTGELFF
. TRBJ1-2 15 . TRBV6-1 TGTGCCAGCATCGAAGGGCTGGGGGCCGTCTATGGCTACACCTTC CASIEGLGAVYGYTF
. TRBJ1-2 15 once TRBV27 TGTGCCAGCAGTCCTGGGGTTGGGGATGTGAATGGCTACACCTTC CASSPGVGDVNGYTF
TRBD1 TRBJ1-4 13 . TRBV9 TGTGCCAGCAGCCCCGGGACAGCAGAAAAACTGTTTTTT CASSPGTAEKLFF
. TRBJ2-2 14 . TRBV7-2 TGTGCCAGCAGGGAAGGCGGAGGAGTTGGGGAGCTGTTTTTT CASREGGGVGELFF
TRBD1 TRBJ1-5 15 . TRBV7-2 TGTGCCAGCAGCCCTCAACAGGGGACGGGTCAGCCCCAGCATTTT CASSPQQGTGQPQHF
. TRBJ1-5 14 . TRBV18 TGTGCCAGCTCACCACCGGGGGGGAATCAGCCCCAGCATTTT CASSPPGGNQPQHF
TRBD1 TRBJ1-5 17 . TRBV6-4 TGTGCCAGCAGCGCCGGCAAACGGACAGGGGCTAATCAGCCCCAGCATTTT CASSAGKRTGANQPQHF
. TRBJ1-3 15 . TRBV5-1 TGCGCCAGCGCGAGGGCGGGAAACTCTGGAAACACCATATATTTT CASARAGNSGNTIYF
. TRBJ1-2 16 . TRBV5-1 TGCGCCAGCAGCCCCAGGACACCGGGCGCTAACTATGGCTACACCTTC CASSPRTPGANYGYTF
. TRBJ2-3 13 . TRBV30 TGTGCCTGGAGTATGGGGAGCACAGATACGCAGTATTTT CAWSMGSTDTQYF
. TRBJ2-3 15 once TRBV7-8 TGTGCCAGCAGCTTACCAGGCTCTAGCACAGATACGCAGTATTTT CASSLPGSSTDTQYF
. TRBJ2-7 15 . TRBV4-1 TGCGCCAGCAGCCAAGATCGGTCGGCGGGCTTCGAGCAGTACTTC CASSQDRSAGFEQYF
TRBD2 TRBJ2-1 15 . TRBV5-1 TGCGCCAGCAGCTTGGGAGCGGGAGGCCCCAATGAGCAGTTCTTC CASSLGAGGPNEQFF
. TRBJ1-1 15 . TRBV19 TGTGCCAGTATCCTGAAGACAGGTTCGAACACTGAAGCTTTCTTT CASILKTGSNTEAFF
TRBD2 TRBJ2-5 17 . TRBV5-6 TGTGCCAGCAGCAGCCATTGGAGGACTAGCGATCAAGAGACCCAGTACTTC CASSSHWRTSDQETQYF
TRBD1 TRBJ2-7 14 few TRBV30 TGTGCCTACTCCAACAGGGGCCTCTCCTACGAGCAGTACTTC CAYSNRGLSYEQYF
. TRBJ2-3 13 . TRBV7-3 TGTGCCAGCAGCTCCCCGGGCACAGATACGCAGTATTTT CASSSPGTDTQYF
. TRBJ2-5 14 . TRBV11-2 TGTGCCAGCAGATACGGAGGCGGGGGCAAGACCCAGTACTTC CASRYGGGGKTQYF
. TRBJ1-2 14 . TRBV2 TGTGCCAGCAGTGCGCAGGGTGCTTCGGGAGGCTACACCTTC CASSAQGASGGYTF
TRBD1 TRBJ1-6 15 once TRBV28 TGTGCCAGCAGGGGACAGGGTTCCTATAATTCACCCCTCCACTTT CASRGQGSYNSPLHF
. TRBJ1-3 15 . TRBV15 TGTGCCACCAGCAGAGATAAAGGGCAGGGAAACACCATATATTTT CATSRDKGQGNTIYF
. TRBJ1-1 16 . TRBV7-2 TGTGCCAGCAGCCATAGTGGGGTTTGGCGGGGCACTGAAGCTTTCTTT CASSHSGVWRGTEAFF
. TRBJ2-2 13 . TRBV9 TGTGCCAGCAGCGTTCGGGACACCGGGGAGCTGTTTTTT CASSVRDTGELFF
TRBD1 TRBJ2-7 14 . TRBV7-9 TGTGCCAGCAGCCACCGGGACAGGGGCTACGAGCAGTACTTC CASSHRDRGYEQYF
TRBD2 TRBJ2-5 18 . TRBV7-3 TGTGCCAGCAGCCGTTCCCGCCAATCAGCGGGAGGCAAAGAGACCCAGTACTTC CASSRSRQSAGGKETQYF
TRBD2 TRBJ2-5 15 . TRBV7-6 TGTGCCAGCAGCTCTTCGGCTAGCGGGAGTGAGACCCAGTACTTC CASSSSASGSETQYF
. TRBJ2-1 19 . TRBV10-1 TGCGCCAGCAGCCCTACGACAGGGGTAGCGGGATATCGGATCGATGAGCAGTTCTTC CASSPTTGVAGYRIDEQFF
. TRBJ2-5 11 . TRBV19 TGTGCCAGTAGTCGCGAAGAGGCCCAGTACTTC CASSREEAQYF
. TRBJ1-1 11 once TRBV6-5 TGTGCCAGCCGGCGGGGCACTGAAGCTTTCTTT CASRRGTEAFF
. TRBJ1-1 14 . TRBV28 TGTGCCAGCAGTACCGGGACAACGAACACTGAAGCTTTCTTT CASSTGTTNTEAFF
. TRBJ2-5 17 . TRBV30 TGTGCCTGGAGTGCCCCTGCCGTGGATACGACATTGGAGACCCAGTACTTC CAWSAPAVDTTLETQYF
TRBD2 TRBJ2-6 19 . TRBV7-9 TGTGCCAGCAGCTTAGGGCTAGCGGGAGGGCCTTCTGGGGCCAACGTCCTGACTTTC CASSLGLAGGPSGANVLTF
. TRBJ2-1 15 . TRBV4-1 TGCGCCAGCAGCCAAGATCGGTCGGGAGCCCCTGAGCAGTTCTTC CASSQDRSGAPEQFF
TRBD1 TRBJ2-4 16 once TRBV25-1 TGTGCCAGCAGTGTTAGATTAAAAGGACAGGGGTTCATGAAGTACTTC CASSVRLKGQGFMKYF
. TRBJ2-3 13 . TRBV6-5 TGTGCCAGCAGAACAGGGCCTTCAGATACGCAGTATTTT CASRTGPSDTQYF
TRBD2 TRBJ2-7 14 . TRBV7-9 TGTGCCAGCAGTGAGCGGGAGTTTCTCTACGAGCAGTACTTC CASSEREFLYEQYF
. TRBJ1-2 14 . TRBV10-2 TGCGCCAGCAGTCATGGAAAGGAAAGCTATGGCTACACCTTC CASSHGKESYGYTF
TRBD2 TRBJ2-6 17 . TRBV4-3 TGCGCCAGCAGCCAAGAAGGGAGGGACTCTGGGGCCAACGTCCTGACTTTC CASSQEGRDSGANVLTF
TRBD1 TRBJ2-7 16 . TRBV28 TGTGCCAGCAGTTTAGTAACAGGGGGCCTTCTGTACGAGCAGTACTTC CASSLVTGGLLYEQYF
. TRBJ1-2 14 . TRBV9 TGTGCCAGCAGCGTAGGTAGGGTTAATTATGGCTACACCTTC CASSVGRVNYGYTF
TRBD2 TRBJ2-1 15 once TRBV5-1 TGCGCCAGCAGCTCGGGACTAGCGGAGAACAATGAGCAGTTCTTC CASSSGLAENNEQFF